The 15 T cell receptor beta chains below come from one sample, sequenced in a study of T-cell reconstitution after alpha-beta-depleted transplantation in children (dated by TCRdb to 2016 to 2018). Sample treatment or condition, as interpreted from the label and publication: allogeneic hematopoietic cell transplantation with graft depleted of TCRalphabeta T cells and CD19 B cells. The method was PCR. The sequencer listed for this sample is Illumina HiSeq 2500. To normalize quantification of the TCRbeta repertoire, the TCR libraries were built with molecular barcoding that relied on unique molecular identifiers. TCRdb redid the processing of the public reads, applying fastp at Q25 and MiXCR, and retained in-frame beta chains. All rows with the same CDR3 protein become a single entry with the most common DNA and genes. The sample profile shows hundreds of thousands of distinct CDR3 sequences; approximately 13% of them were found once. The biggest ten clones account for 2.2% of the sample.

Material: PBMCs, mostly from graft donor cells, obtained 360 days after TCRalphabeta/CD19-depleted stem cell transplant. These receptors originate from a male patient under 18 who had a stem cell transplant for acute myeloid leukemia, so the T cells may come from the graft donor.

CDR3 DNA: TGTGCCAGCAGCCAAGGCCGTAGAAACACCATATATTTT. This translates into CASSQGRRNTIYF. The rearrangement joins TRBV14 to TRBJ1-3; D is undetermined. The CDR3 has 13 amino acids. V was cut by 1 base and J by 5 bases, with 6 bases left in between. Germline V gene data show CDR1 as SGHDN and CDR2 as FVKESK.

This clonotype occurred a few times. The genes are TRBV12-3 or TRBV12-4 and TRBJ2-7, with 10 bases aligning to TRBD2. This CDR3 has 14 amino acids. V shed 6 bases, J shed 5 bases, and the junction held 7 bases outside the gene matches. CDR3 region: CASSPSGSEHEQYF. The CDR3 DNA follows: TGTGCCAGCAGCCCTAGCGGGAGTGAGCACGAGCAGTACTTC.

The CDR3 DNA reads TGTGCCAGCAGCTTAGAACGGTTGGGGCAAGGGGGGAATGAGCAGTTCTTC. This codes for CASSLERLGQGGNEQFF. V usage is TRBV11-2 and J usage is TRBJ2-1; D is perhaps TRBD1 or TRBD2 (6 bases each). Trimming pared 0 bases from V and 7 bases from J, leaving 19 bases between. This CDR3 has 17 residues. The germline CDR1 and CDR2 sequences are SGHAT and FQNNGV.

This clonotype has a handful of counts. This sequence joins TRBV11-2 and TRBJ2-7, with TRBD2 matching over 15 bases. CDR1 is SGHAT and CDR2 is FQNNGV in the germline V gene. V shed 3 bases and J 1 base; nucleotides not matched to a gene: 13. The CDR3 length is 20 residues. CDR3 nucleotides: TGTGCCAGCAGCTTGCCCGGACTAGCGGGAGGGCCGAGTGCATCCTACGAGCAGTACTTC. It specifies CASSLPGLAGGPSASYEQYF.

Points on this clonotype: A much larger clone lies one base from this, so it may be a read error. The chain is built from TRBV28 and TRBJ2-7; D gene ambiguous. CDR3 length equals 13 residues. Germline CDR1 reads MDHEN; CDR2 reads SYDVKM. CDR3 in amino acids: CASSSGRHYEEYF. The CDR3 DNA sequence: TGTGCCAGCAGTTCTGGACGGCACTACGAGGAGTACTTC.

This clonotype was seen more than once but under ten times. This chain connects TRBV4-3 to TRBJ2-2, with 9 bases fitting TRBD1. The CDR3 extends over 16 amino acids. With 3 bases clipped from V and 4 bases from J, the junction kept 6 bases outside the gene matches. The germline V gene encodes CDR1 LGHNA and CDR2 YSLEER. In DNA form, the CDR3 reads TGCGCCAGCAGCCACCCAAAGGGACAGGGCACCGGGGAGCTGTTTTTT. Translation: CASSHPKGQGTGELFF.

V gene TRBV18 combines with J gene TRBJ2-7, with 8 bases aligning to TRBD2. CDR1 KGHSH and CDR2 LQKENI come from the germline V gene. This CDR3 spans 14 amino acids. Germline trimming cut 5 bases from V and 3 bases from J; bases unmatched to any gene: 6. The DNA of the CDR3 is TGTGCCAGCTCAGAGCCGGGACTAGTCTACGAGCAGTACTTC. Protein sequence: CASSEPGLVYEQYF.

This clonotype was recorded a few times. J is TRBJ2-1 and V is TRBV9; TRBD2 is a possible D gene (5 bases). Per germline, CDR1 SGDLS and CDR2 YYNGEE. The CDR3 is 15 amino acids. V lost 0 bases and J 0 bases, leaving 7 bases between the germline ends. This chain's CDR3 is CASSVGTSSYNEQFF. CDR3 DNA: TGTGCCAGCAGCGTAGGTACTAGCTCCTACAATGAGCAGTTCTTC.

The CDR3 DNA follows: TGTGCCAGCAGTCGCGGTTCGCGGGAGACAGTCCAATCCTACAATGAGCAGTTCTTC. It specifies CASSRGSRETVQSYNEQFF. The chain uses TRBV12-3 or TRBV12-4 and TRBJ2-1, with TRBD2 identical over 7 bases. V lost 5 bases, J lost 1 base, and 17 bases stayed unmatched. This CDR3 comprises 19 residues.

This clonotype was picked up a small number of times. V and J are TRBV5-6 and TRBJ1-1; 7 bases are shared with TRBD1. The CDR3 sequence is 16 residues long. The V gene's germline CDR1 is SGHDT and CDR2 YYEEEE. Unmatched junction bases numbered 9, after V lost 4 bases and J lost 0 bases. CDR3 loop: CASSPQQGSMNTEAFF. The CDR3 nucleotides read TGTGCCAGCAGCCCTCAACAGGGGTCGATGAACACTGAAGCTTTCTTT.

This clonotype has a handful of counts. The rearrangement uses TRBV5-1 and TRBJ2-1; no definite D call. The germline gives CDR1 SGHRS, CDR2 YFSETQ. The CDR3 contains 13 residues. Trimming took 2 bases from V and 5 from J, leaving 8 bases between them. The CDR3 protein is CASSFKGNNEQFF. For the CDR3, the DNA is TGCGCCAGCAGCTTCAAGGGAAACAATGAGCAGTTCTTC.

In its sample, this clonotype was seen a few times. The chain uses TRBV4-3 and TRBJ2-3; D might be TRBD1 (5 bases). Trimming took off 1 base at V and 1 base at J, with 9 bases between the two ends. The germline V gene has CDR1 LGHNA and CDR2 YSLEER. This CDR3 spans 15 amino acids. The CDR3 nucleotides are TGCGCCAGCAGCCAAGGACAGCCGGGCACAGATACGCAGTATTTT. This encodes CASSQGQPGTDTQYF.

This clonotype has a count of ten or more. The chain employs TRBV7-9 and TRBJ2-7, with 8 positions matching TRBD1. The V gene end was trimmed by 5 bases and the J gene end by 7 bases; junction bases not matched to a gene: 13. Germline V lookup: CDR1 SEHNR, CDR2 FQNEAQ (reference sequence). CDR3 size: 15 residues. As DNA, the CDR3 is TGTGCCAGCAGCCAGAGGACAGGGCTGGTGGAAGAGCAGTACTTC. Protein sequence: CASSQRTGLVEEQYF.

The chain couples TRBV20-1 to TRBJ2-7; 9 nucleotides agree with TRBD2. CDR3 length: 15 residues. J was trimmed by 4 bases and V by 6 bases; bases with no gene match: 13. In germline, CDR1 is DFQATT, CDR2 SNEGSKA (reference sequence). The CDR3 loop reads CSADPGTSTGYEQYF. CDR3 nucleotides: TGCAGTGCAGACCCGGGGACTAGCACCGGGTACGAGCAGTACTTC.

This clonotype showed up many times. This chain connects TRBV28 to TRBJ1-2, with a weak D call TRBD1 (6 bases). Between the trimmed V and J ends, which lost 6 bases and 3 bases, there was a span of 11 bases. CDR1 is MDHEN, CDR2 SYDVKM, per germline. CDR3 length equals 13 residues. CDR3 nucleotide sequence: TGTGCCAGCAGAGGGGACACGGACTATGGCTACACCTTC. It yields the protein CASRGDTDYGYTF.